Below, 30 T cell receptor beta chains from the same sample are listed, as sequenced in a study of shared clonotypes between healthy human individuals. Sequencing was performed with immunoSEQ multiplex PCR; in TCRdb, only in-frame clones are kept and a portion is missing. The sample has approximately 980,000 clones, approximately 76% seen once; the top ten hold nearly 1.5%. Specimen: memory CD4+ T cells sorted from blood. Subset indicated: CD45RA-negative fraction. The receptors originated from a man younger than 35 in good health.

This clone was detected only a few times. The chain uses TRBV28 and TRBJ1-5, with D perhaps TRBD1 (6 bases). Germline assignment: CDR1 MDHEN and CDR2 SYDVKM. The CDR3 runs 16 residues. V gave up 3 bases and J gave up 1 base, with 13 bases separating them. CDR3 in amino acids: CASSFGWGASNQPQHF. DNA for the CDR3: TGTGCCAGCAGTTTCGGGTGGGGGGCGAGCAATCAGCCCCAGCATTTT.

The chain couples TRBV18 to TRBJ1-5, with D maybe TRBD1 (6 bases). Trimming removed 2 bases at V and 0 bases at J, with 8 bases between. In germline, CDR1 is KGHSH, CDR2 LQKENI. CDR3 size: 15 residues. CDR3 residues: CASSPGQISNQPQHF. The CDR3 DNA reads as TGTGCCAGCTCACCAGGACAGATTAGCAATCAGCCCCAGCATTTT.

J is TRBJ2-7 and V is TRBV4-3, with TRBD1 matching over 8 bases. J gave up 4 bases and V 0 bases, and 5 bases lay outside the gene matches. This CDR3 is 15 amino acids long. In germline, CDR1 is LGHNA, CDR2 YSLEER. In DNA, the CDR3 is TGCGCCAGCAGCCAAGATTGGAGACAGGGGTACGAGCAGTACTTC. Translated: CASSQDWRQGYEQYF.

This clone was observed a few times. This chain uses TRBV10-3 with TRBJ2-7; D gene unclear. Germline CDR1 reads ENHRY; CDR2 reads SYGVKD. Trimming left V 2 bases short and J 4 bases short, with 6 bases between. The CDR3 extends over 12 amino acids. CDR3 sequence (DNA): TGTGCCATCAGTGAGGCCGGGTACGAGCAGTACTTC. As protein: CAISEAGYEQYF.

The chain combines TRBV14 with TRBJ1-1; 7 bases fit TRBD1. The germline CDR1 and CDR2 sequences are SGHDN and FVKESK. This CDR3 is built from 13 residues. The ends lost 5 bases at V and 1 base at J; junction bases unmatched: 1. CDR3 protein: CASSRDRNTEAFF. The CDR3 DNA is TGTGCCAGCAGCAGGGACAGGAACACTGAAGCTTTCTTT.

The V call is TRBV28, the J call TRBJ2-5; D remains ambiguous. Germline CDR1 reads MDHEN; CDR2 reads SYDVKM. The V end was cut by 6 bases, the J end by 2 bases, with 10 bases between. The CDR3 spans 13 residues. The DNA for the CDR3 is TGTGCCAGCAGATTGAGAATACAAGAGACCCAGTACTTC. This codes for CASRLRIQETQYF.

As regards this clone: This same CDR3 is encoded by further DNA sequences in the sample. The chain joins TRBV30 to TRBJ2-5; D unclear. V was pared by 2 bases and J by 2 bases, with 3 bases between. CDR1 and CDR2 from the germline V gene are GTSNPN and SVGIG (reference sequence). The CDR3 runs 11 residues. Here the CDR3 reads CAWSSQETQYF. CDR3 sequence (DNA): TGTGCCTGGAGTTCACAAGAGACCCAGTACTTC.

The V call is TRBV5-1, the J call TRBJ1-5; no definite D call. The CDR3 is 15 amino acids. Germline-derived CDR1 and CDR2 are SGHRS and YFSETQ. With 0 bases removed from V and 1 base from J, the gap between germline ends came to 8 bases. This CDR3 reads CASSLASGSNQPQHF. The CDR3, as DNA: TGCGCCAGCAGCTTGGCCTCGGGGAGCAATCAGCCCCAGCATTTT.

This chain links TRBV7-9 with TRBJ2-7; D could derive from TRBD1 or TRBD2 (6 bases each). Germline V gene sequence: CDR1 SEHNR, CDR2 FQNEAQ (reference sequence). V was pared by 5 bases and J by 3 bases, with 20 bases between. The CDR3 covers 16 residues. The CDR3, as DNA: TGTGCCAGCAGCACAGACCGAGAGGGGGGACTCTACGAGCAGTACTTC. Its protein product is CASSTDREGGLYEQYF.

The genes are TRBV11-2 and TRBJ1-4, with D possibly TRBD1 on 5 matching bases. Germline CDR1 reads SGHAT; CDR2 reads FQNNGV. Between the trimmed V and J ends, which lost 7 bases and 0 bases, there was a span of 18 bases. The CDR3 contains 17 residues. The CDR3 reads CASTYVTGFATNEKLFF. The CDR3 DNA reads TGTGCCAGCACCTACGTCACAGGCTTCGCAACTAATGAAAAACTGTTTTTT.

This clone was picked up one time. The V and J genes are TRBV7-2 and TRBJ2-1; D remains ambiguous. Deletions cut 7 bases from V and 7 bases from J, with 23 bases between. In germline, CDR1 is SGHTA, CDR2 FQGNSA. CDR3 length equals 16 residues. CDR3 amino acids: CASTVQGRKGRNEQFF. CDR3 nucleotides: TGTGCCAGCACCGTCCAAGGCAGGAAAGGAAGAAATGAGCAGTTCTTC.

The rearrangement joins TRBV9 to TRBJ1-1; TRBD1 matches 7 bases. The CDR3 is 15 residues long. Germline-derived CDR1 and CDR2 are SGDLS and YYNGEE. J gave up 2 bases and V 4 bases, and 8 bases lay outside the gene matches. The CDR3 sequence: CASSSRTGPNTEAFF. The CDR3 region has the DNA TGTGCCAGCAGCTCCCGGACAGGACCCAACACTGAAGCTTTCTTT. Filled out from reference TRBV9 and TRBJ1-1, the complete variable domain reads DSGVTQTPKHLITATGQRVTLRCSPRSGDLSVYWYQQSLDQGLQFLIQYYNGEERAKGNILERFSAQQFPDLHSELNLSSLELGDSALYFCASSSRTGPNTEAFFGQGTRLTVV.

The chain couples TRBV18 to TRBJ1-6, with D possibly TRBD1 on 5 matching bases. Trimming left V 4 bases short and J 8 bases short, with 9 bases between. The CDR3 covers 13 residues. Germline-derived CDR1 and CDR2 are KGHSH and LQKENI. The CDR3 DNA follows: TGTGCCAGCTCACTCGACAGAGATTCACCCCTCCACTTT. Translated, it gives CASSLDRDSPLHF.

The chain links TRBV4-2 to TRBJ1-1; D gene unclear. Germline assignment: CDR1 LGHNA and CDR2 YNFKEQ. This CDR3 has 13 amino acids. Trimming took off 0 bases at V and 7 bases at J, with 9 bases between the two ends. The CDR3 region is CASSQDVADEAFF. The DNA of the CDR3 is TGTGCCAGCAGCCAAGATGTCGCTGATGAAGCTTTCTTT.

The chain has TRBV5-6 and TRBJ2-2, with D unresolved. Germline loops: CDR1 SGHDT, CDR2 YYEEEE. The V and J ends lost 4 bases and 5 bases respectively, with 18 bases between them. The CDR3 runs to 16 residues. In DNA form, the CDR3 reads TGTGCCAGCAGCCCCTGGGGTAGCTCTATTACCGGGGAGCTGTTTTTT. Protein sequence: CASSPWGSSITGELFF.

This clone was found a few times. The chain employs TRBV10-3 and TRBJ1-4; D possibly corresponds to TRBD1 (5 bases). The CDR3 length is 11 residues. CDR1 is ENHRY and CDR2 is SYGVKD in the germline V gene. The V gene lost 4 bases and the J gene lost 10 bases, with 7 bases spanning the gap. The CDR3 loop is CAISGGTKLFF. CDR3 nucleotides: TGTGCCATCAGTGGGGGGACAAAACTGTTTTTT.

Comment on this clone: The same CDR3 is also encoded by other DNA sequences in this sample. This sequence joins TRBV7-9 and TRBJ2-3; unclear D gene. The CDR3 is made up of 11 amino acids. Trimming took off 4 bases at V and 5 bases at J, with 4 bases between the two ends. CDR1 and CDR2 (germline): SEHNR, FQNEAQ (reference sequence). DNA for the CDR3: TGTGCCAGCAGCTCCCGAGATACGCAGTATTTT. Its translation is CASSSRDTQYF.

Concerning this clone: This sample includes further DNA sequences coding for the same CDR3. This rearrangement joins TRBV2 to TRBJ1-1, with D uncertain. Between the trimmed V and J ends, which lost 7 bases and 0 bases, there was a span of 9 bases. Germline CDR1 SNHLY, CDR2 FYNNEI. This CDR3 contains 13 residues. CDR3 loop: CASIGLMNTEAFF. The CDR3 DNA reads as TGTGCCAGCATCGGGCTCATGAACACTGAAGCTTTCTTT.

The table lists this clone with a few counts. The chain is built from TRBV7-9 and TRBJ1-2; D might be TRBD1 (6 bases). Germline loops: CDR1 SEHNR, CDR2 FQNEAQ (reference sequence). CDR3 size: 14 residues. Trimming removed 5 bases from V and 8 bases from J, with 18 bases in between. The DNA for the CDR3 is TGTGCCAGCAGCCTTGACTTGGGGGCTCGGGGCTACACCTTC. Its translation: CASSLDLGARGYTF.

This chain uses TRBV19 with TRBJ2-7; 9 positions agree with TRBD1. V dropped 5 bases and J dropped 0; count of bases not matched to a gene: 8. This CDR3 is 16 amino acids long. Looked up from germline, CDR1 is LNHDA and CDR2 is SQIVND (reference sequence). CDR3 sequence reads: CASSAKGQGISYEQYF. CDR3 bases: TGTGCCAGTAGTGCTAAGGGACAGGGCATCTCCTACGAGCAGTACTTC.

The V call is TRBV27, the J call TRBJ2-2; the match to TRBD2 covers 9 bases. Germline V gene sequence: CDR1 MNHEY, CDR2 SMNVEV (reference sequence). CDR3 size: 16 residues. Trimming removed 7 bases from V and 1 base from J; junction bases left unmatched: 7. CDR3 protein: CASKISGGMNTGELFF. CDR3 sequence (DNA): TGTGCCAGCAAAATCAGCGGGGGGATGAACACCGGGGAGCTGTTTTTT.

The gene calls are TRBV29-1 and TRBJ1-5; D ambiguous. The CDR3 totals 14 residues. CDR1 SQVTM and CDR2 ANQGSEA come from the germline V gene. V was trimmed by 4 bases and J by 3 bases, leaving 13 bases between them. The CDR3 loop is CSVVFDIPNQPQHF. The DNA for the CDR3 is TGCAGCGTTGTTTTCGACATACCCAATCAGCCCCAGCATTTT.

In DNA, the CDR3 is TGTGCCATCAGTGAGGGTCGGGAGCGGGGCACAGATACGCAGTATTTT. Its translation: CAISEGRERGTDTQYF. This chain connects TRBV10-3 to TRBJ2-3; D perhaps matches TRBD2 (6 bases). The CDR3 totals 16 residues. Germline V lookup: CDR1 ENHRY, CDR2 SYGVKD. Trimming removed 2 bases at V and 1 base at J, with 13 bases between.

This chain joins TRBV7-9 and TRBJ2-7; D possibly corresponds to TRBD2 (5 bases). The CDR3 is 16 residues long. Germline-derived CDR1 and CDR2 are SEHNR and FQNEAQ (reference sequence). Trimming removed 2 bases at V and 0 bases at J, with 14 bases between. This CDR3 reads CASSLWGWESSYEQYF. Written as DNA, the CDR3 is TGTGCCAGCAGCTTATGGGGTTGGGAGTCCTCCTACGAGCAGTACTTC. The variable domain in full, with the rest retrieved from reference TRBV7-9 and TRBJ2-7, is DTGVSQNPRHKITKRGQNVTFRCDPISEHNRLYWYRQTLGQGPEFLTYFQNEAQLEKSRLLSDRFSAERPKGSFSTLEIQRTEQGDSAMYLCASSLWGWESSYEQYFGPGTRLTVT.

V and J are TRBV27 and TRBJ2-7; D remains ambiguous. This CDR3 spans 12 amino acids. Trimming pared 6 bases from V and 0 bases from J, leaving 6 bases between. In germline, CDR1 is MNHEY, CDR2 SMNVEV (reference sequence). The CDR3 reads CASRGVSYEQYF. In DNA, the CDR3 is TGTGCCAGCAGGGGCGTCTCCTACGAGCAGTACTTC.

The CDR3 reads CASSYSGTGINYGYTF. The CDR3 region has the DNA TGTGCCAGCAGTTACTCGGGGACAGGGATAAACTATGGCTACACCTTC. J is TRBJ1-2 and V is TRBV6-5; 9 nucleotides align to TRBD1. Germline CDR1 is MNHEY and CDR2 is SVGAGI. The V segment lost 0 bases and the J segment 2 bases; nucleotides outside the gene matches: 4. The CDR3 length is 16 residues.

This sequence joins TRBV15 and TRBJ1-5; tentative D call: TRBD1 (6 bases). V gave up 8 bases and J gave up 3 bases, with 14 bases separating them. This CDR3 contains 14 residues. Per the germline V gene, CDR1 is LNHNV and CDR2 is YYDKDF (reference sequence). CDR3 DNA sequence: TGTGCCACCCACCATGACAGGCACAATCAGCCCCAGCATTTT. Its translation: CATHHDRHNQPQHF.

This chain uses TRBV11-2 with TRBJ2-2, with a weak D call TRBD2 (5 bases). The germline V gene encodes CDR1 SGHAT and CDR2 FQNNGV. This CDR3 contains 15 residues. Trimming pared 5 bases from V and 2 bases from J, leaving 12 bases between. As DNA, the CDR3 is TGTGCCAGCAGCACTCTAGCCACCAACACCGGGGAGCTGTTTTTT. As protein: CASSTLATNTGELFF.

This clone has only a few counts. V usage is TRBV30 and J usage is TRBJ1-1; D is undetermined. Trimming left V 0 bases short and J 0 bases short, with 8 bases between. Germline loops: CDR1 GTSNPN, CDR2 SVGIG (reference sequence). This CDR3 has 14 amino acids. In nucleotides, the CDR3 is TGTGCCTGGAGTGTAACAACTGTGAACACTGAAGCTTTCTTT. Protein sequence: CAWSVTTVNTEAFF.

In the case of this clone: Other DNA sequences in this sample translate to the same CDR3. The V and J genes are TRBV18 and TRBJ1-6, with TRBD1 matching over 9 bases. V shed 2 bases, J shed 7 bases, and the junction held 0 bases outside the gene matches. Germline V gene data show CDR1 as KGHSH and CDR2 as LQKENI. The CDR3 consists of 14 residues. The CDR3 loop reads CASSPGTGNSPLHF. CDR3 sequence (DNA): TGTGCCAGCTCACCAGGGACAGGGAATTCACCCCTCCACTTT.